One sample yielded the 25 T cell receptor beta chains listed below, sequenced in a study of blood T cells in healthy people across ages. Together with a sample-barcoded 5' primer, a J-beta primer mix was included in a second PCR lasting roughly 6 to 12 cycles. A single record per CDR3 protein comes from TCRdb applying MiXCR to the 5' RACE reads. The table has about 1,500,000 distinct CDR3 sequences, around 39% seen once. Sequenced: blood. Receptors originate from a woman under 30 in good health.

Details on this clonotype: The junction departs from germline at one end; a sequencing error may be responsible. The chain joins TRBV6-6 to TRBJ1-5; no firm D call. CDR1 and CDR2 (germline): MNHNY, SVGAGI (reference sequence). This CDR3 spans 15 amino acids. The CDR3 region has the DNA TGTGCCAGCAGTTACAAGGGAGATAGCAGTCAGCCCCAGCATTTT. Translation gives CASSYKGDSSQPQHF.

V usage is TRBV28 and J usage is TRBJ1-5; D remains ambiguous. CDR3 length: 13 amino acids. Trimming took 5 bases from V and 5 from J, leaving 10 bases between them. Germline lookup yields CDR1 MDHEN and CDR2 SYDVKM. The chain's CDR3 is CASSGMEDQPQHF. Here the CDR3 DNA reads TGTGCCAGCAGTGGGATGGAGGATCAGCCCCAGCATTTT.

V usage is TRBV19 and J usage is TRBJ1-2, with D unclear. V gave up 10 bases and J gave up 5 bases, with 11 bases separating them. In germline, CDR1 is LNHDA, CDR2 SQIVND (reference sequence). This CDR3 has 11 residues. In nucleotides, the CDR3 is TGTGCCACCAAGCTGCGTTATGGCTACACCTTC. This encodes CATKLRYGYTF.

With regard to this clonotype: A read error may account for a junction end that differs from germline. The J gene is TRBJ2-1, the V gene TRBV4-2; 10 bases match TRBD2. The CDR3 totals 15 residues. CDR1 LGHNA and CDR2 YNFKEQ come from the germline V gene. The CDR3 protein is CARSLGLADYNEQFF. Written as DNA, the CDR3 is TGTGCCAGAAGCCTTGGACTAGCGGACTACAATGAGCAGTTCTTC.

The CDR3 reads CASSSRRLADYNEQYF. CDR3 DNA sequence: TGTGCCAGCAGTTCGAGGAGGCTAGCGGATTACAATGAGCAGTACTTC. This sequence joins TRBV27 and TRBJ2-5, with TRBD2 identical over 7 bases. V lost 4 bases, J lost 11 bases, and 19 bases stayed unmatched. The length of the CDR3 is 16 residues. Germline assignment: CDR1 MNHEY and CDR2 SMNVEV (reference sequence).

As for this clonotype: A clone one base away is much larger, so this may be a read error. The chain carries TRBV9 and TRBJ1-2, with 8 bases identical to TRBD1. This CDR3 has 16 residues. Germline lookup yields CDR1 SGDLS and CDR2 YYNGEE. In nucleotides, the CDR3 is TGTGCCAGCAGCGTCCGGACAGGGTCGAGTAATGATGGCTACATCTTC. Encoded protein: CASSVRTGSSNDGYIF.

This clonotype has only a few counts. The rearrangement joins TRBV6-1 to TRBJ1-1; maybe TRBD1 (5 bases). The CDR3 is 14 residues long. V shed 9 bases and J shed 0 bases, with 14 bases lying between them. The germline V gene has CDR1 MNHNS and CDR2 SASEGT. The CDR3 loop is CASTGTPLNTEAFF. In nucleotides, the CDR3 is TGTGCCAGTACCGGGACTCCCCTGAACACTGAAGCTTTCTTT.

The rearrangement links TRBV3-1 to TRBJ2-3; D call uncertain. The CDR3 runs 14 residues. V was cut by 1 base and J by 7 bases, with 12 bases left in between. Germline V gives CDR1 LGHDT, CDR2 YNNKEL (reference sequence). Written as DNA, the CDR3 is TGTGCCAGCAGCCAAGTTGCCGGACCGAATACGCAGTATTTT. Amino acids: CASSQVAGPNTQYF.

The chain carries TRBV7-2 and TRBJ1-3, with D perhaps matching TRBD1 (6 bases). Germline values: CDR1 SGHTA, CDR2 FQGNSA. Trimming shortened V by 5 bases and J by 4 bases, and 18 bases separated the two germline ends. The CDR3 sequence is 16 residues long. The CDR3, as DNA: TGTGCCAGCAGCCGAGACAGGCCCGCGCTCGGAAACACCATATATTTT. Translation: CASSRDRPALGNTIYF.

This clonotype appeared a few times. This chain connects TRBV4-1 to TRBJ2-3, with TRBD1 matching over 7 bases. Unmatched junction bases numbered 11, after V lost 4 bases and J lost 4 bases. The CDR3 length is 16 residues. CDR1 and CDR2 (germline): MGHRA, YSYEKL. CDR3 sequence reads: CASSRGITTGADTQYF. CDR3 coding DNA: TGCGCCAGCAGCCGGGGAATAACAACAGGGGCAGATACGCAGTATTTT.

This rearrangement joins TRBV18 to TRBJ2-5; maybe TRBD2 (5 bases). Germline V gives CDR1 KGHSH, CDR2 LQKENI. Trimming took off 1 base at V and 11 bases at J, with 14 bases between the two ends. The CDR3 extends over 13 amino acids. The CDR3 reads CASSPQGLWEQYF. The CDR3 DNA is TGTGCCAGCTCACCACAGGGCTTGTGGGAGCAGTACTTC. The whole variable domain, filled in from reference TRBV18 and TRBJ2-5, reads NAGVMQNPRHLVRRRGQEARLRCSPMKGHSHVYWYRQLPEEGLKFMVYLQKENIIDESGMPKERFSAEFPKEGPSILRIQQVVRGDSAAYFCASSPQGLWEQYFGPGTRLLVL.

This clonotype has more than one count but fewer than ten. In DNA form, the CDR3 reads TGTGCCACCTGGGCAGGGAGGGGATTAGACACTGAAGCTTTCTTT. Translating it yields CATWAGRGLDTEAFF. The chain carries TRBV15 and TRBJ1-1; tentative D call: TRBD1 (5 bases). The CDR3 covers 15 residues. Germline-derived CDR1 and CDR2 are LNHNV and YYDKDF (reference sequence). V was clipped by 8 bases and J by 3 bases, with 19 bases between them. The entire variable domain, with the rest obtained from reference TRBV15 and TRBJ1-1, is as follows: DAMVIQNPRYQVTQFGKPVTLSCSQTLNHNVMYWYQQKSSQAPKLLFHYYDKDFNNEADTPDNFQSRRPNTSFCFLDIRSPGLGDTAMYLCATWAGRGLDTEAFFGQGTRLTVV.

V and J are TRBV5-6 and TRBJ2-4; possibly TRBD2 for D (6 bases). CDR3 length: 15 amino acids. Trimming removed 4 bases from V and 1 base from J, with 12 bases in between. Germline CDR1 SGHDT, CDR2 YYEEEE. CDR3 in amino acids: CASSTTRYAKNIQYF. Here the CDR3 DNA reads TGTGCCAGCAGCACGACTAGATACGCCAAAAACATTCAGTACTTC.

V and J are TRBV6-5 and TRBJ1-1; D is uncertain. Germline CDR1 reads MNHEY; CDR2 reads SVGAGI. The CDR3 runs 13 residues. V was cut by 5 bases and J by 4 bases, with 11 bases left in between. The DNA of the CDR3 is TGTGCCAGCAGTAAACTCGACGGCACTGAAGCTTTCTTT. Translated: CASSKLDGTEAFF.

The V gene is TRBV27, the J gene TRBJ2-7; 10 bases agree with TRBD2. The CDR3 totals 15 residues. Germline V CDR1 and CDR2: MNHEY, SMNVEV (reference sequence). V lost 4 bases, J lost 5 bases, and 8 bases stayed unmatched. The CDR3 DNA reads TGTGCCAGCAGTTCCCCGGGACTAGCGCCCCACGAGCAGTACTTC. Protein product: CASSSPGLAPHEQYF.

This clonotype was observed a few times. The chain couples TRBV7-2 to TRBJ2-7; possible D gene TRBD2, 5 bases. The length of the CDR3 is 15 residues. The germline CDR1 and CDR2 sequences are SGHTA and FQGNSA. V was cut by 0 bases and J by 4 bases, with 13 bases left in between. The CDR3: CASSLAPGLMYEQYF. The DNA of the CDR3 is TGTGCCAGCAGCTTAGCCCCTGGACTTATGTACGAGCAGTACTTC.

The J gene is TRBJ2-7, the V gene TRBV20-1; no clear D. Trimming cost V 4 bases and J 3 bases, with 13 bases left between them. Germline V gene data show CDR1 as DFQATT and CDR2 as SNEGSKA (reference sequence). The CDR3 runs 13 residues. The CDR3 coding sequence is TGCAGTGCTATTGGAGACGGAGACTACGAGCAGTACTTC. Translated, it gives CSAIGDGDYEQYF.

The chain has TRBV27 and TRBJ2-7; D ambiguous. CDR3 length: 15 amino acids. CDR1 MNHEY and CDR2 SMNVEV come from the germline V gene (reference sequence). With 1 base removed from V and 0 bases from J, the gap between germline ends came to 10 bases. Written as DNA, the CDR3 is TGTGCCAGCAGTTTATATTCCTCATACTCCTACGAGCAGTACTTC. Protein: CASSLYSSYSYEQYF.

The chain recombines TRBV9 with TRBJ2-1; 7 bases are a match to TRBD2. CDR3 length: 17 residues. CDR1 and CDR2 from the germline V gene are SGDLS and YYNGEE. The junction had 13 bases not matched to a gene; V was cut back by 3 bases and J by 4 bases. The CDR3 loop is CASSGWYRGSWYNEQFF. CDR3 bases: TGTGCCAGCAGCGGTTGGTATCGCGGGAGTTGGTACAATGAGCAGTTCTTC.

The chain has TRBV12-3 or TRBV12-4 and TRBJ2-5, with D perhaps TRBD2 (6 bases). V gave up 6 bases and J gave up 3 bases, with 23 bases separating them. The CDR3 covers 17 residues. CDR3 bases: TGTGCCAGCAGCCTCAAAGCCCTAGCGCGGAAAAAAGAGACCCAGTACTTC. This encodes CASSLKALARKKETQYF.

The chain has TRBV20-1 and TRBJ1-1; tentatively, D is TRBD1 (5 bases). The V gene lost 5 bases and the J gene lost 1 base, with 11 bases spanning the gap. Germline V gene lookup returns CDR1 DFQATT and CDR2 SNEGSKA (reference sequence). The CDR3 runs to 13 residues. The CDR3: CSAGQGKNTEAFF. CDR3 bases: TGCAGTGCTGGCCAGGGAAAGAACACTGAAGCTTTCTTT.

This clonotype was seen a handful of times. The chain joins TRBV6-1 to TRBJ1-4; 7 bases line up with TRBD1. CDR1 is MNHNS, CDR2 SASEGT, per germline. The CDR3 runs 16 residues. With V trimmed by 7 bases and J by 0 bases, 8 bases remained unmatched. The CDR3 DNA is TGTGCCAGCATTCCGGGACAGCTTGCAACTAATGAAAAACTGTTTTTT. This sequence encodes CASIPGQLATNEKLFF.

The chain has TRBV18 and TRBJ2-7, with 7 nucleotides matching TRBD1. V gave up 3 bases and J gave up 0 bases; unmatched junction bases: 8. The V gene's germline CDR1 is KGHSH and CDR2 LQKENI. This CDR3 has 16 residues. CDR3 region: CASSPGATGVSYEQYF. DNA of the CDR3: TGTGCCAGCTCACCTGGGGCAACAGGGGTCTCCTACGAGCAGTACTTC.

V and J are TRBV10-2 and TRBJ2-5, with 9 bases that match TRBD1. The J call may be mistaken, given a closer DNA end match to TRBJ2-7. The CDR3 length is 14 residues. Germline loops: CDR1 WSHSY, CDR2 SAAADI. CDR3 bases: TGCGCCAGCGGCGAACAGGGGGCGGGGAACGAGCAGTACTTC. This encodes CASGEQGAGNEQYF.

V gene TRBV7-9 combines with J gene TRBJ1-4; D is unresolved. The CDR3 is 14 amino acids. V was pared by 3 bases and J by 7 bases, with 12 bases between. Germline-derived CDR1 and CDR2 are SEHNR and FQNEAQ (reference sequence). The CDR3 region is CASSLETVGEKLFF. CDR3 bases: TGTGCCAGCAGCTTGGAGACTGTCGGTGAAAAACTGTTTTTT. Full variable domain (missing parts from reference TRBV7-9 and TRBJ1-4): DTGVSQNPRHKITKRGQNVTFRCDPISEHNRLYWYRQTLGQGPEFLTYFQNEAQLEKSRLLSDRFSAERPKGSFSTLEIQRTEQGDSAMYLCASSLETVGEKLFFGSGTQLSVL.